The table lists the clone carrying this TCR beta chain with a few counts. The use of a sample-barcoded 5' primer and a J-beta primer mix characterized a second PCR of roughly 7 to 11 cycles. Every cDNA was tagged by a template-switch adaptor with 12 random nucleotides. Every sample gave at least 2.5 million paired-end reads containing CDR3. In TCRdb, the 5' RACE reads were re-called with MiXCR into one record per CDR3 protein. The sample holds hundreds of thousands of distinct CDR3 sequences, about 48% seen once. The data derive from a study of blood T cells in healthy people across ages. The study recruited healthy Caucasian donors from Russia who were aged about 6 to 90. Trimming pared 4 bases from V and 1 base from J, leaving 11 bases between. CDR1 and CDR2 (germline): SNHLY, FYNNEI. The CDR3 runs 14 residues.

V usage is TRBV2 and J usage is TRBJ2-7; D uncertain. Sequences were obtained from blood. The sequence was collected from a man in his thirties or forties in good health. The CDR3 sequence is CASSGLKRSYEQYF. CDR3 nucleotides: TGTGCCAGCAGTGGGCTAAAGAGGTCCTACGAGCAGTACTTC.